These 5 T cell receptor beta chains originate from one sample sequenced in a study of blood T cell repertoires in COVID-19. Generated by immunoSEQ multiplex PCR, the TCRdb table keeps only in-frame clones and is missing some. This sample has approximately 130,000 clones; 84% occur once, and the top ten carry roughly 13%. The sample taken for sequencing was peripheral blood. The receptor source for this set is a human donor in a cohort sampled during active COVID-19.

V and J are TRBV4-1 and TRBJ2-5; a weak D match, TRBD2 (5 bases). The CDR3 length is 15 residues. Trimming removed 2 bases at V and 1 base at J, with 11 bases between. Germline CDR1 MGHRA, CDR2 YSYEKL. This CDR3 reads CASSQSTLAQETQYF. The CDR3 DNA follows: TGCGCCAGCAGCCAATCCACGCTAGCCCAAGAGACCCAGTACTTC.

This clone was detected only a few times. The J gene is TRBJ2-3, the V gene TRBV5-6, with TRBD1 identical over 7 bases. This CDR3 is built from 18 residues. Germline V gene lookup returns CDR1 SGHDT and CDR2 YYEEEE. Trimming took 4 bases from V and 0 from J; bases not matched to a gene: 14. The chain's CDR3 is CASSLPKGGGPSTDTQYF. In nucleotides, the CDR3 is TGTGCCAGCAGCCTACCCAAAGGGGGCGGACCTAGCACAGATACGCAGTATTTT.

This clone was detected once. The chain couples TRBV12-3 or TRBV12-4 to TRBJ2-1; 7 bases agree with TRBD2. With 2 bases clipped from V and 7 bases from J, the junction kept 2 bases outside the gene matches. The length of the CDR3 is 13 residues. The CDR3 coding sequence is TGTGCCAGCAGTTTACGGACTAGTAATGAGCAGTTCTTC. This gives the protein CASSLRTSNEQFF.

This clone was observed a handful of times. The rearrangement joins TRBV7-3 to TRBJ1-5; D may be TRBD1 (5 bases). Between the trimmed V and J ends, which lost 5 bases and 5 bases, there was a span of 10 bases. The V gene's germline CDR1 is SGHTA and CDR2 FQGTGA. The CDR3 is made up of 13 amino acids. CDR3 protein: CASSAGRDQPQHF. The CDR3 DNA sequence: TGTGCCAGCAGCGCAGGGAGGGATCAGCCCCAGCATTTT. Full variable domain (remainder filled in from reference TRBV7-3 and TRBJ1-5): GAGVSQTPSNKVTEKGKYVELRCDPISGHTALYWYRQSLGQGPEFLIYFQGTGAADDSGLPNDRFFAVRPEGSVSTLKIQRTERGDSAVYLCASSAGRDQPQHFGDGTRLSIL.

CDR3 region: CASSLPGMNTEAFF. CDR3 DNA: TGTGCCAGCAGCTTGCCAGGGATGAACACTGAAGCTTTCTTT. The chain employs TRBV7-9 and TRBJ1-1; the D gene is possibly TRBD1 (5 bases). Looked up from germline, CDR1 is SEHNR and CDR2 is FQNEAQ (reference sequence). The CDR3 runs 14 residues. V shed 3 bases and J shed 0 bases, with 8 bases lying between them.